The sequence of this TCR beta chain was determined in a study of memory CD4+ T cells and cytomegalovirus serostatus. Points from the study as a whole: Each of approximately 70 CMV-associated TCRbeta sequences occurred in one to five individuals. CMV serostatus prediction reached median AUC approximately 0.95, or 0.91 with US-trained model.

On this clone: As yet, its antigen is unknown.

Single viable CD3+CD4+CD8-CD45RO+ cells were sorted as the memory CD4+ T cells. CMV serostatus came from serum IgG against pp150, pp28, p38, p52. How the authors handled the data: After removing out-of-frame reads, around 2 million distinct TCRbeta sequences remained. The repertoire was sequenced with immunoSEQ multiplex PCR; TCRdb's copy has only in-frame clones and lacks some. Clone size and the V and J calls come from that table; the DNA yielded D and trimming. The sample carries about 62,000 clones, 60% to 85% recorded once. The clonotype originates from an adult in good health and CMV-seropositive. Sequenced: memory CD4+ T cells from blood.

The CDR3 region is CASSLGRGSNEQYF. DNA of the CDR3: TGTGCCAGCAGCTTGGGCAGGGGAAGTAACGAGCAGTACTTC. The rearrangement uses TRBV5-6 and TRBJ2-7; tentatively, D is TRBD1 (6 bases). Trimming pared 0 bases from V and 5 bases from J, leaving 12 bases between. The CDR3 length is 14 residues. Germline lookup yields CDR1 SGHDT and CDR2 YYEEEE.